The 19 T cell receptor beta chains in this list originate from one sample, sequenced in a study of T cell responses to AZD1222 COVID-19 vaccine. The data were produced by immunoSEQ multiplex PCR, yet TCRdb's version contains in-frame clones alone and is incomplete. The sample shows some 150,000 clones, roughly 90% of them seen only once. The sequences come from peripheral blood, collected on day 0 of AZD1222 vaccination. These receptors were collected from an adult in good health.

V gene TRBV5-6 combines with J gene TRBJ2-2; no firm D call. The CDR3 has 14 residues. CDR1 SGHDT and CDR2 YYEEEE come from the germline V gene. V gave up 5 bases and J gave up 1 base, with 9 bases separating them. CDR3 in amino acids: CASSRSLNTGELFF. For the CDR3, the DNA is TGTGCCAGCAGTCGGTCCCTGAACACCGGGGAGCTGTTTTTT.

The rearrangement links TRBV15 to TRBJ2-2; possible D gene TRBD1, 6 bases. Germline CDR1 LNHNV, CDR2 YYDKDF (reference sequence). The CDR3 length is 15 residues. Trimming cost V 3 bases and J 6 bases, with 14 bases left between them. CDR3 in DNA: TGTGCCACCAGCAGTGCCTACAGGGCCGCCGGGGAGCTGTTTTTT. Amino acids: CATSSAYRAAGELFF. Filled out from reference TRBV15 and TRBJ2-2, the complete variable domain reads DAMVIQNPRYQVTQFGKPVTLSCSQTLNHNVMYWYQQKSSQAPKLLFHYYDKDFNNEADTPDNFQSRRPNTSFCFLDIRSPGLGDTAMYLCATSSAYRAAGELFFGEGSRLTVL.

The genes are TRBV28 and TRBJ1-1; TRBD1 agrees at 8 bases. The germline V gene has CDR1 MDHEN and CDR2 SYDVKM. V was clipped by 1 base and J by 0 bases; unmatched bases: 16. This CDR3 is 20 amino acids long. The CDR3 DNA reads as TGTGCCAGCAGTTTATATTCACCCGGGCAGGGGGCAACAATGAACACTGAAGCTTTCTTT. The encoded protein is CASSLYSPGQGATMNTEAFF.

This clone was seen only once. The chain uses TRBV25-1 and TRBJ2-7; D might be TRBD1 (6 bases). The CDR3 has 13 residues. V was trimmed by 3 bases and J by 5 bases, leaving 11 bases between them. CDR1 and CDR2 (germline): MGHDK, SYGVNS. The CDR3 protein is CASSEAGVHEQYF. CDR3 bases: TGTGCCAGCAGTGAGGCAGGGGTACACGAGCAGTACTTC.

This clone was picked up one time. The rearrangement joins TRBV7-9 to TRBJ1-1, with 7 bases that match TRBD1. The CDR3 extends over 18 amino acids. The ends lost 5 bases at V and 4 bases at J; junction bases unmatched: 19. Germline V lookup: CDR1 SEHNR, CDR2 FQNEAQ (reference sequence). The CDR3 DNA sequence: TGTGCCAGCAGCCCTTATTCCCTTAGACAGGGATTAACCACTGAAGCTTTCTTT. It is translated as CASSPYSLRQGLTTEAFF.

The V gene is TRBV6-5, the J gene TRBJ2-2; 8 bases agree with TRBD1. This CDR3 is 15 amino acids long. J lost 3 bases, V lost 6 bases, and 6 bases had no gene match. CDR1 is MNHEY, CDR2 SVGAGI, per germline. CDR3 DNA: TGTGCCAGCAGACGACAGGGGATGGACACCGGGGAGCTGTTTTTT. Protein product: CASRRQGMDTGELFF.

This chain links TRBV5-4 with TRBJ2-5; TRBD1 matches at 10 bases. The CDR3 has 17 residues. The ends lost 0 bases at V and 2 bases at J; junction bases unmatched: 7. The germline gives CDR1 SGHNT, CDR2 YYREEE (reference sequence). The CDR3 sequence: CASSLVPDRGGQETQYF. DNA of the CDR3: TGTGCCAGCAGCTTGGTACCGGACAGGGGGGGGCAAGAGACCCAGTACTTC.

The V and J genes are TRBV4-3 and TRBJ2-3; 13 bases are shared with TRBD2. Trimming at V came to 2 bases and at J to 5 bases, leaving 16 bases not matched to a gene. This CDR3 is 20 amino acids long. Germline loops: CDR1 LGHNA, CDR2 YSLEER. The CDR3 here is CASSQIMGDGTSGNVDTQYF. CDR3 nucleotide sequence: TGCGCCAGCAGCCAAATCATGGGGGACGGGACTAGCGGGAATGTAGATACGCAGTATTTT.

This clone was detected a few times. The V and J genes are TRBV19 and TRBJ1-1, with D uncertain. Per germline, CDR1 LNHDA and CDR2 SQIVND (reference sequence). This CDR3 is 12 amino acids long. The ends were cut back, 3 bases at V and 6 bases at J, with 8 bases in the middle. In DNA, the CDR3 is TGTGCCAGTAGTATTGCGGGAGCTGAAGCTTTCTTT. Its translation: CASSIAGAEAFF. Variable domain in full (rest from reference TRBV19 and TRBJ1-1): DGGITQSPKYLFRKEGQNVTLSCEQNLNHDAMYWYRQDPGQGLRLIYYSQIVNDFQKGDIAEGYSVSREKKESFPLTVTSAQKNPTAFYLCASSIAGAEAFFGQGTRLTVV.

The V and J genes are TRBV7-2 and TRBJ2-7; 7 bases align to TRBD2. Germline lookup yields CDR1 SGHTA and CDR2 FQGNSA. The CDR3 length is 14 residues. Trimming at V came to 2 bases and at J to 2 bases, leaving 3 bases not matched to a gene. The CDR3 DNA reads TGTGCCAGCAGCTTAACTAGCGCACCCTACGAGCAGTACTTC. Protein product: CASSLTSAPYEQYF.

This sequence joins TRBV5-1 and TRBJ2-5; no definite D call. The germline V gene encodes CDR1 SGHRS and CDR2 YFSETQ. V was pared by 5 bases and J by 1 base, with 12 bases between. CDR3 length: 14 residues. The DNA of the CDR3 is TGCGCCAGCAGTTTCGGACGGACCCAAGAGACCCAGTACTTC. Protein: CASSFGRTQETQYF.

CDR3 sequence: CAGRRDMAQPQHF. CDR3 in DNA: TGTGCCGGACGCCGGGACATGGCTCAGCCCCAGCATTTT. This chain joins TRBV28 and TRBJ1-5, with D possibly TRBD1 on 6 matching bases. Germline lookup yields CDR1 MDHEN and CDR2 SYDVKM. The CDR3 runs to 13 residues. With 11 bases removed from V and 6 bases from J, the gap between germline ends came to 17 bases.

The chain joins TRBV6-2 or TRBV6-3 to TRBJ2-6; D is unresolved. In germline, CDR1 is MNHEY, CDR2 SVGEGT. Trimming cost V 0 bases and J 0 bases, with 3 bases left between them. The CDR3 contains 15 residues. The CDR3 DNA is TGTGCCAGCAGTTACTCTTTCTCTGGGGCCAACGTCCTGACTTTC. It translates to CASSYSFSGANVLTF.

The chain is built from TRBV7-6 and TRBJ1-4; TRBD1 aligns across 10 bases. The CDR3 loop spans 16 amino acids. J lost 8 bases, V lost 2 bases, and 8 bases had no gene match. Germline loops: CDR1 SGHVS, CDR2 FNYEAQ. CDR3 sequence reads: CASSLRGGQGLEKLFF. CDR3 DNA sequence: TGTGCCAGCAGCTTAAGGGGGGGACAGGGGTTGGAAAAACTGTTTTTT.

This clone was picked up a small number of times. V usage is TRBV5-1 and J usage is TRBJ2-5, with 8 bases that match TRBD2. The CDR3 is made up of 16 amino acids. V gave up 1 base and J gave up 5 bases; unmatched junction bases: 10. From germline, CDR1 is SGHRS and CDR2 YFSETQ. CDR3 sequence: CASSLYNRGGLETQYF. CDR3 coding DNA: TGCGCCAGCAGCTTGTATAATCGGGGGGGCCTGGAGACCCAGTACTTC. Combining the CDR3 with reference TRBV5-1 and TRBJ2-5 gives the whole variable domain KAGVTQTPRYLIKTRGQQVTLSCSPISGHRSVSWYQQTPGQGLQFLFEYFSETQRNKGNFPGRFSGRQFSNSRSEMNVSTLELGDSALYLCASSLYNRGGLETQYFGPGTRLLVL.

The chain carries TRBV30 and TRBJ2-1; 8 bases line up with TRBD2. Germline trimming cut 0 bases from V and 4 bases from J; bases unmatched to any gene: 5. Germline-derived CDR1 and CDR2 are GTSNPN and SVGIG (reference sequence). CDR3 length: 15 residues. The CDR3 loop is CAWSVQAGAYNEQFF. CDR3 in DNA: TGTGCCTGGAGTGTACAAGCGGGGGCGTACAATGAGCAGTTCTTC.

This clone was recorded only once. The chain uses TRBV10-3 and TRBJ1-4; 9 nucleotides match TRBD1. Losses at the gene ends were 4 bases for V and 5 bases for J; bases not matched to a gene: 8. CDR3 length equals 16 residues. Germline values: CDR1 ENHRY, CDR2 SYGVKD. The CDR3 loop is CAISADPGTGNEKLFF. Written as DNA, the CDR3 is TGTGCCATCAGTGCAGATCCCGGGACAGGGAATGAAAAACTGTTTTTT.

The chain combines TRBV28 with TRBJ1-1; a weak D match, TRBD1 (5 bases). The germline V and J ends were trimmed by 8 bases and 0 bases, with 19 bases remaining between them. In germline, CDR1 is MDHEN, CDR2 SYDVKM. CDR3 length: 16 residues. CDR3 bases: TGTGCCAGCGGGGGACTGGTTTTCTCTCTGAACACTGAAGCTTTCTTT. It specifies CASGGLVFSLNTEAFF. Using reference TRBV28 and TRBJ1-1 for the parts outside the CDR3, the full variable domain is DVKVTQSSRYLVKRTGEKVFLECVQDMDHENMFWYRQDPGLGLRLIYFSYDVKMKEKGDIPEGYSVSREKKERFSLILESASTNQTSMYLCASGGLVFSLNTEAFFGQGTRLTVV.

This clone was observed once. The chain links TRBV7-9 to TRBJ1-2; 7 bases line up with TRBD1. The CDR3 is made up of 15 amino acids. V shed 3 bases and J 8 bases; nucleotides not matched to a gene: 12. Germline assignment: CDR1 SEHNR and CDR2 FQNEAQ (reference sequence). CDR3 sequence: CASSFPATGSQGYTF. CDR3 nucleotides: TGTGCCAGCAGCTTTCCGGCGACAGGGTCGCAGGGCTACACCTTC.